This TCR beta chain derives from a study of graft-versus-host responses after intestinal transplantation. Across the whole study: Each recipient received anti-thymocyte globulin induction, then tacrolimus and steroids for around three years. Notes on the study in general: GvH clones were identified in recipient marrow, with some first appearing in ileum or blood.

Graft material was processed, releasing intraepithelial and lamina propria lymphocytes. Germline V gives CDR1 SEHNR, CDR2 FQNEAQ (reference sequence). This CDR3 spans 13 amino acids. Trimming cost V 5 bases and J 4 bases, with 11 bases left between them. Clones were read by immunoSEQ multiplex PCR, and TCRdb kept only the in-frame ones, dropping some. The sample has 25,000 to 35,000 clones, around four fifths seen once. As regards this clone: Its specificity is unknown.

Here the sequenced sample was ileum tissue, taken 98 days after intestinal transplantation. V usage is TRBV7-9 and J usage is TRBJ1-2, with D perhaps matching TRBD1 (5 bases). The sequence was obtained from a human patient who received an intestinal transplant, so some T cells may come from the graft donor. CDR3 protein: CASSPGFSYGYTF. As DNA, the CDR3 is TGTGCCAGCAGCCCAGGGTTTTCCTATGGCTACACCTTC.